This entry is about one T cell receptor (beta chain). The data belong to a study of control samples from healthy donors and cancer patients. The CDR3 consists of 15 residues. Germline V gene data show CDR1 as LNHDA and CDR2 as SQIVND (reference sequence). V lost 3 bases to trimming and J lost 6 bases; unmatched junction nucleotides: 6. This table comes from immunoSEQ multiplex PCR, and its TCRdb copy is limited to in-frame clones, with some not included. The top ten hold approximately 7.6% of the sample, which has 70,000 to 100,000 clones, about 89% seen once. Sample: blood. This clonotype was sampled from an older woman in good health. This chain links TRBV19 with TRBJ2-3, with 10 bases matching TRBD2. The CDR3 loop is CASSISGGRGDTQYF. In DNA form, the CDR3 reads TGTGCCAGTAGTATTAGCGGGGGGCGCGGGGATACGCAGTATTTT. Full variable domain (missing parts from reference TRBV19 and TRBJ2-3): DGGITQSPKYLFRKEGQNVTLSCEQNLNHDAMYWYRQDPGQGLRLIYYSQIVNDFQKGDIAEGYSVSREKKESFPLTVTSAQKNPTAFYLCASSISGGRGDTQYFGPGTRLTVL.